By frequency in the sample, the clone carrying this TCR beta chain is hyperexpanded. These data are taken from a study of T cell responses to AZD1222 COVID-19 vaccine. Profiled with immunoSEQ multiplex PCR; TCRdb holds only in-frame clones, not every one. The repertoire holds tens of thousands of clones, over 65% seen once, with around 7% in the top ten. Looked up from germline, CDR1 is MNHEY and CDR2 is SMNVEV (reference sequence). V was cut by 6 bases and J by 0 bases, with 11 bases left in between. CDR3 length equals 14 residues. The rearrangement links TRBV27 to TRBJ1-1, with D uncertain. Sequenced material: peripheral blood, taken on day 0 of AZD1222 vaccination. The TCR sequence derives from an adult in good health. This CDR3 is CASRPGFMNTEAFF. DNA for the CDR3: TGTGCCAGCAGGCCGGGTTTTATGAACACTGAAGCTTTCTTT.